A single sample gave rise to the 5 T cell receptor beta chains below, sequenced in a study of Ad26.COV2.S vaccination and SARS-CoV-2 variants (dated by TCRdb to the early 2020s). Per the publication, the treatment or condition label means: approximately 18 received Ad26.COV2.S at low or high dose, single or two shots; 5 received placebo; per-sample allocation not given. For vaccine and placebo recipients, repertoires were sequenced using samples collected on day 63 after the first injection. Libraries came from the immunoSEQ multiplex PCR assay. TCRdb stores this immuneACCESS table with in-frame sequences only. Part of the clones is absent; in the studies checked, under half of the shortfall reflects unresolved V genes, and no reason is known for the rest. The sample table holds about 400,000 clones, of which around 91% were seen once. The ten largest clones add up to over 1.5% of the sample. This specimen consisted of peripheral blood, obtained in a trial of Ad26.COV2.S vaccine versus placebo. The origin of the receptors is a person between 18 and 59 years old who received the Ad26.COV2.S COVID-19 vaccine or a placebo.

V usage is TRBV5-1 and J usage is TRBJ2-1, with TRBD2 as a possible D gene (5 bases). This CDR3 comprises 12 residues. From germline, CDR1 is SGHRS and CDR2 YFSETQ. Trimming took off 7 bases at V and 8 bases at J, with 13 bases between the two ends. In nucleotides, the CDR3 is TGCGCCAGCTCCTTCGGGGTCGATGAGCAGTTCTTC. It is translated as CASSFGVDEQFF.

For the CDR3, the DNA is TGTGCCAGCAGCCTCTCGCGGAGGGATACGCAGTATTTT. Its translation: CASSLSRRDTQYF. The chain combines TRBV3-1 (or the pseudogene TRBV3-2) with TRBJ2-3; a possible D gene is TRBD2 (5 bases). The V end lost 4 bases, the J end lost 6 bases, and 11 bases lay between the germline ends. The CDR3 covers 13 residues. The germline gives CDR1 LGHDT, CDR2 YNNKEL (reference sequence).

This sequence joins TRBV9 and TRBJ2-7, with D perhaps matching TRBD1 (6 bases). Germline assignment: CDR1 SGDLS and CDR2 YYNGEE. The CDR3 contains 15 residues. V was shortened by 1 base and J by 5 bases, with 16 bases between the two germline ends. The DNA for the CDR3 is TGTGCCAGCAGCGTAAAAAGCTTCCCAGGGGACGAGCAGTACTTC. This sequence encodes CASSVKSFPGDEQYF.

The sample holds one count of this clone. The chain uses TRBV5-1 and TRBJ2-1; TRBD1 aligns across 8 bases. The CDR3 has 15 amino acids. From germline, CDR1 is SGHRS and CDR2 YFSETQ. Germline trimming cut 4 bases from V and 4 bases from J; bases unmatched to any gene: 7. CDR3 loop: CASSPGGSQYNEQFF. CDR3 sequence (DNA): TGCGCCAGCAGCCCAGGGGGCTCTCAATACAATGAGCAGTTCTTC.

This chain uses TRBV28 with TRBJ1-5; D perhaps matches TRBD1 (5 bases). The germline CDR1 and CDR2 sequences are MDHEN and SYDVKM. The germline V and J ends were trimmed by 3 bases and 1 base, with 10 bases remaining between them. This CDR3 is 15 amino acids long. CDR3 amino acids: CASSFGGGSNQPQHF. CDR3 DNA: TGTGCCAGCAGTTTCGGGGGTGGGAGCAATCAGCCCCAGCATTTT.